This T cell receptor (beta chain) was observed in a study of tumor and adjacent non-tumor tissue in lung cancer. Turning to the study itself: Patients comprised about eleven adenocarcinoma, a couple of squamous cell carcinoma and 1 small cell lung cancer. The patients, some ten men and four to six women, were roughly 31 to 85 with stage I to III disease.

Three rounds of nested PCR, following a modified ARM-PCR protocol, produced the TCRbeta library. Each CDR3 protein is one row after TCRdb ran MiXCR on the multiplex PCR reads. The repertoire holds under 100,000 distinct CDR3 sequences, with roughly 62% as singletons. The CDR3 covers 14 residues. About this clonotype itself: Its specificity is unknown. A much larger clone differs by one base, so this may be a read error.

Points from the study as a whole: Tumor repertoires had a smaller top 100 clone share than normal lung.

This sample's RNA came from whole unsorted tissue. The chain recombines TRBV21-1 with TRBJ2-5. TRBV21-1 is noted as a pseudogene. The specimen sequenced was lung tumor tissue. The source of this sequence is a man between 65 and 85 years old with non-small cell lung cancer. The CDR3 DNA follows: TGTGCCAGCAGCAAAGCGCTGGGGTTCGAGACCCGGTACTTC. Its translation is CASSKALGFETRYF.